A selection of T cell receptor beta chains follows, all from one sample in a study of blood T cell repertoires in COVID-19. Some clones are missing from TCRdb's copy, which holds only in-frame ones; the method was immunoSEQ multiplex PCR. The table records some 120,000 clones, over 80% of them present only once. The specimen sequenced was PBMCs or T cells enriched from blood (not recorded which). Receptors were obtained from a man in his thirties or forties who had recovered from COVID-19. Each CDR3 is given with its conserved first and last residue. The order of the fields is V gene, D gene, CDR3 length, J gene, clone size, CDR3 protein, CDR3 DNA. A D gene is named only where the DNA matches it firmly. Clone size, where shown, is once, few, many, or a class for clones that have expanded.

V: TRBV15; D: TRBD1; length: 15; J: TRBJ2-7; size: NA; CDR3: CATSRSGTGGYEQYF; DNA: TGTGCCACCAGCAGATCCGGGACAGGGGGCTACGAGCAGTACTTC
V: TRBV3-1/TRBV3-2; D: NA; length: 11; J: TRBJ2-7; size: NA; CDR3: CASSSPGEQYF; DNA: TGTGCCAGCAGCTCGCCGGGCGAGCAGTACTTC
V: TRBV5-4; D: TRBD1; length: 13; J: TRBJ1-1; size: few; CDR3: CASSTGALTEAFF; DNA: TGTGCCAGCAGTACAGGGGCCCTCACTGAAGCTTTCTTT
V: TRBV2; D: TRBD2; length: 14; J: TRBJ2-7; size: NA; CDR3: CASRSGTSTYEQYF; DNA: TGTGCCAGCAGGTCCGGGACTAGCACCTACGAGCAGTACTTC
V: TRBV7-2; D: TRBD2; length: 15; J: TRBJ2-1; size: NA; CDR3: CASSLGTSGYNEQFF; DNA: TGTGCCAGCAGCTTGGGGACTAGCGGATACAATGAGCAGTTCTTC
V: TRBV5-1; D: TRBD1; length: 15; J: TRBJ2-1; size: NA; CDR3: CASSSGQGAGNEQFF; DNA: TGCGCCAGCAGCTCCGGACAGGGGGCTGGAAATGAGCAGTTCTTC
V: TRBV19; D: NA; length: 12; J: TRBJ1-2; size: few; CDR3: CASSIGQNGYTF; DNA: TGTGCCAGTAGTATCGGACAGAATGGCTACACCTTC
V: TRBV6-5; D: NA; length: 13; J: TRBJ1-3; size: NA; CDR3: CASSPNSGNTIYF; DNA: TGTGCCAGCAGCCCAAACTCTGGAAACACCATATATTTT
V: TRBV18; D: NA; length: 14; J: TRBJ1-5; size: NA; CDR3: CASSEGYSNQPQHF; DNA: TGTGCCAGCTCGGAGGGATATAGCAATCAGCCCCAGCATTTT
V: TRBV7-6; D: TRBD2; length: 15; J: TRBJ2-3; size: NA; CDR3: CASSRAGTAADTQYF; DNA: TGTGCCAGCAGTAGAGCGGGAACTGCGGCTGATACGCAGTATTTT
V: TRBV12-3/TRBV12-4; D: NA; length: 12; J: TRBJ1-1; size: NA; CDR3: CASSLGGDEAFF; DNA: TGTGCCAGCAGTTTGGGAGGGGATGAAGCTTTCTTT
V: TRBV7-8; D: NA; length: 16; J: TRBJ2-2; size: NA; CDR3: CASSLTGQPNTGELFF; DNA: TGTGCCAGCAGCTTGACAGGACAGCCAAACACCGGGGAGCTGTTTTTT
V: TRBV29-1; D: NA; length: 13; J: TRBJ1-4; size: NA; CDR3: CSVRDREVEKLFF; DNA: TGCAGCGTTAGGGACCGGGAGGTGGAAAAACTGTTTTTT
V: TRBV11-2; D: TRBD2; length: 15; J: TRBJ2-2; size: NA; CDR3: CASSPHAGGTGELFF; DNA: TGTGCCAGCAGTCCCCATGCGGGAGGCACCGGGGAGCTGTTTTTT